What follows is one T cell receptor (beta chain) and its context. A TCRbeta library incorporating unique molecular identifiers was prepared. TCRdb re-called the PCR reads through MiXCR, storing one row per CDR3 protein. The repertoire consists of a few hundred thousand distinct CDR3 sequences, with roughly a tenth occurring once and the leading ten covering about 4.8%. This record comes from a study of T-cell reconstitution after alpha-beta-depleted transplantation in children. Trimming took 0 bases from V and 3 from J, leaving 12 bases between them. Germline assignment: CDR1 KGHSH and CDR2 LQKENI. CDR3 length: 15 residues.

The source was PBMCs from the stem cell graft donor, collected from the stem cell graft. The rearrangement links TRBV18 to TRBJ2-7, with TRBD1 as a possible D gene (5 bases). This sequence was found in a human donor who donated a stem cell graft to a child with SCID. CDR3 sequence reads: CASSPPPDTNYEQYF. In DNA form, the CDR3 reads TGTGCCAGCTCACCACCGCCGGACACAAACTACGAGCAGTACTTC.